What follows are 25 T cell receptor beta chains derived from one specimen sequenced in a study of T cells in women clearing cervical HPV infection. The data were produced by immunoSEQ multiplex PCR, yet TCRdb's version contains in-frame clones alone and is incomplete. The ten most abundant clones cover roughly 6.3% of a sample with roughly 19,000 clones. The material sequenced was blood buffy coat. These TCRs come from a woman between 18 and 70 years old with a cervical HPV16 infection that either progressed to CIN3+ or cleared (not recorded which).

A word on this clone: Read sequence stops 3 residues before the CDR3 end, and the germline J gene provides the missing end. The gene calls are TRBV5-6 and TRBJ2-7; 10 bases align to TRBD1. The CDR3 is 15 residues long. V gave up 2 bases and J gave up 2 bases; unmatched junction bases: 4. Germline V gives CDR1 SGHDT, CDR2 YYEEEE. The CDR3 loop reads CASSLGGTGAYEQYF. CDR3 DNA (partial): TGTGCCAGCAGCTTAGGCGGGACAGGGGCCTACGAG. The full variable domain, its missing parts supplied by reference TRBV5-6 and TRBJ2-7, is DAGVTQSPTHLIKTRGQQVTLRCSPKSGHDTVSWYQQALGQGPQFIFQYYEEEERQRGNFPDRFSGHQFPNYSSELNVNALLLGDSALYLCASSLGGTGAYEQYFGPGTRLTVT.

On this clone itself: The read terminates 3 residues before the CDR3 end, so the remaining end is supplied by the germline J gene. The V gene is TRBV28, the J gene TRBJ1-4, with D unresolved. CDR3 length equals 11 residues. From germline, CDR1 is MDHEN and CDR2 SYDVKM. With 6 bases removed from V and 7 bases from J, the gap between germline ends came to 6 bases. The CDR3 loop is CASSRSEKLFF. Partial CDR3 DNA: TGTGCCAGCAGCAGAAGTGAAAAA.

Regarding this clone: The read gets to within 3 residues of the CDR3 end, and the germline J gene fills in the rest. The chain joins TRBV7-6 to TRBJ2-7, with 9 bases fitting TRBD1. The V and J ends lost 4 bases and 6 bases, in that order; junction bases with no gene match: 10. The length of the CDR3 is 15 residues. Germline lookup yields CDR1 SGHVS and CDR2 FNYEAQ. CDR3 in amino acids: CASSSKRDRAGEQYF. The CDR3 DNA, read in part, is TGTGCCAGCAGCTCAAAGAGGGACAGGGCGGGCGAG.

On this clone itself: The CDR3 is cut off 3 residues early in the read; its end comes from the germline J gene. The chain employs TRBV6-2 or TRBV6-3 and TRBJ2-1; D possibly corresponds to TRBD2 (5 bases). Germline-derived CDR1 and CDR2 are MNHEY and SVGEGT. This CDR3 spans 14 amino acids. Trimming shortened V by 3 bases and J by 4 bases, and 10 bases separated the two germline ends. The sequenced CDR3 bases are TGTGCCAGCAGTTATTCAGAGGGTTACAATGAG. Protein sequence: CASSYSEGYNE. The CDR3 as a whole reads CASSYSEGYNEQFF.

A remark on this clone: The read ends 3 residues shy of where the CDR3 ends; the end is completed using the germline J gene. J is TRBJ2-1 and V is TRBV5-4, with D possibly being TRBD1 (6 bases). Trimming took off 2 bases at V and 6 bases at J, with 15 bases between the two ends. The CDR3 covers 15 residues. Germline-derived CDR1 and CDR2 are SGHNT and YYREEE (reference sequence). CDR3 residues: CASSFPGQTINEQFF. The sequenced part of the CDR3 DNA is TGTGCCAGCAGCTTTCCCGGACAGACAATCAATGAG.

On this clone itself: The CDR3 end lies 3 residues beyond the end of the read and is filled in from the germline J gene. The rearrangement uses TRBV9 and TRBJ2-3; D may be TRBD2 (5 bases). The CDR3 sequence is 16 residues long. The germline gives CDR1 SGDLS, CDR2 YYNGEE. Trimming removed 0 bases from V and 1 base from J, with 12 bases in between. The sequenced CDR3 bases are TGTGCCAGCAGCGTAGAAGGACTCCTCCGCACAGATACG. It is translated as CASSVEGLLRTDT. The CDR3 reads in full as CASSVEGLLRTDTQYF.

Concerning this clone itself: The read stops 3 residues short of the end of the CDR3; the missing end is completed from the germline J gene. The rearrangement links TRBV19 to TRBJ2-3; TRBD2 is a possible D gene (6 bases). Germline V lookup: CDR1 LNHDA, CDR2 SQIVND (reference sequence). CDR3 length: 15 residues. The sequenced CDR3 bases are TGTGCCAGTAGTAGGGGGGATCTCGGCAATCAGCCG. As protein: CASSRGDLGNQP. The whole CDR3 sequence reads CASSRGDLGNQPQYF.

Turning to this clone: From the germline J gene comes the end of the CDR3, since the read stops 3 residues before it. The rearrangement joins TRBV6-2 or TRBV6-3 to TRBJ2-3; D not certain. CDR1 and CDR2 (germline): MNHEY, SVGEGT. CDR3 length: 12 residues. The covered CDR3 bases are TGTGCCAGCAGTTCGGTTCTTGAGACG. It specifies CASSSVLET. The CDR3, in full, reads CASSSVLETQYF.

For this clone: The read finishes 3 residues shy of the CDR3 end, and the germline J gene is used to complete it. This chain links TRBV19 with TRBJ1-2; the match to TRBD1 covers 7 bases. Germline lookup yields CDR1 LNHDA and CDR2 SQIVND (reference sequence). CDR3 length: 14 amino acids. CDR3 loop: CASRVQGDSYDYTF. CDR3 DNA, as far as it was read: TGTGCCAGTAGAGTTCAGGGGGACTCCTACGAC. Complete variable domain (other parts from reference TRBV19 and TRBJ1-2): DGGITQSPKYLFRKEGQNVTLSCEQNLNHDAMYWYRQDPGQGLRLIYYSQIVNDFQKGDIAEGYSVSREKKESFPLTVTSAQKNPTAFYLCASRVQGDSYDYTFGSGTRLTVV.

CDR3: CASSYHRSTTNEKLFF. The sequenced part of the CDR3 DNA is TGTGCCAGCAGTTACCACAGGTCGACAACTAATGAAAAA. The gene calls are TRBV6-2 or TRBV6-3 and TRBJ1-4, with D possibly matching TRBD1 (5 bases). The CDR3 is cut off 3 residues early in the read; its end comes from the germline J gene. With 2 bases removed from V and 0 bases from J, the gap between germline ends came to 10 bases. The germline V gene encodes CDR1 MNHEY and CDR2 SVGEGT. The CDR3 extends over 16 amino acids.

As to this clone: Read sequence stops 3 residues before the CDR3 end, and the germline J gene provides the missing end. This chain links TRBV3-1 (or the pseudogene TRBV3-2) with TRBJ2-7; no definite D call. The V end lost 3 bases, the J end lost 0 bases, and 15 bases lay between the germline ends. The length of the CDR3 is 16 residues. The germline V gene encodes CDR1 LGHDT and CDR2 YNNKEL (reference sequence). CDR3: CASSHSVTVSSYEQYF. CDR3 DNA, as far as it was read: TGTGCCAGCAGCCATTCAGTAACAGTTAGCTCCTACGAG.

Comment on this clone: The read ends 3 residues early relative to the CDR3; the germline J gene fills the gap. The V call is TRBV7-9, the J call TRBJ2-3, with a possible D match to TRBD1 (6 bases). The CDR3 has 15 residues. Germline CDR1 reads SEHNR; CDR2 reads FQNEAQ (reference sequence). The DNA read from the CDR3 is TGTGCCAGCAGCTTAGGAGACAGGTACCAAGAGACG. The encoded protein is CASSLGDRYQET. The CDR3 as a whole reads CASSLGDRYQETQYF.

Concerning this clone itself: The read comes to an end 3 residues before the CDR3 does, leaving the germline J gene to fill in the end. The chain recombines TRBV13 with TRBJ2-7; 9 bases match TRBD2. The length of the CDR3 is 15 residues. Trimming removed 4 bases from V and 5 bases from J; junction bases left unmatched: 9. Germline CDR1 and CDR2: PRHDT and FYEKMQ (reference sequence). The DNA read from the CDR3 is TGTGCCAGCAGCTCCAGCCCCTTAGCGGGAGACGAG. Its translation: CASSSSPLAGDE. The CDR3 as a whole reads CASSSSPLAGDEQYF.

About this clone itself: The read comes to an end 3 residues before the CDR3 does, leaving the germline J gene to fill in the end. J is TRBJ2-2 and V is TRBV7-2; D gene unclear. Germline assignment: CDR1 SGHTA and CDR2 FQGNSA. This CDR3 spans 14 amino acids. Trimming took 1 base from V and 7 from J, leaving 10 bases between them. This CDR3 is CASSLDRPYGELFF. The CDR3 bases that were read are TGTGCCAGCAGCTTAGATCGTCCCTACGGGGAG.

Remarks on this clone: From the germline J gene comes the end of the CDR3, since the read stops 3 residues before it. The chain has TRBV28 and TRBJ2-7; possible D gene TRBD2, 6 bases. The CDR3 totals 11 residues. Trimming took off 7 bases at V and 6 bases at J, with 10 bases between the two ends. Germline CDR1 and CDR2: MDHEN and SYDVKM. The CDR3 sequence is CASTLGGEQYF. CDR3 DNA, as far as it was read: TGTGCCAGCACCCTGGGGGGCGAG.

Incomplete CDR3 DNA: TGTGCCAGCAGTTTTGGCGGTGCAACTAATGAAAAA. Protein sequence: CASSFGGATNEK. The whole CDR3 reads CASSFGGATNEKLFF. V is TRBV28 and J is TRBJ1-4; D is unresolved. The read ends 3 residues early relative to the CDR3; the germline J gene fills the gap. The V and J ends lost 3 bases and 0 bases respectively, with 8 bases between them. The CDR3 runs to 15 residues. The V gene's germline CDR1 is MDHEN and CDR2 SYDVKM. Combining the CDR3 with reference TRBV28 and TRBJ1-4 gives the whole variable domain DVKVTQSSRYLVKRTGEKVFLECVQDMDHENMFWYRQDPGLGLRLIYFSYDVKMKEKGDIPEGYSVSREKKERFSLILESASTNQTSMYLCASSFGGATNEKLFFGSGTQLSVL.

As concerns this clone: The read ends 3 residues before the CDR3 terminus; that terminus is restored from the germline J gene. V is TRBV6-2 or TRBV6-3 and J is TRBJ1-2; D is undetermined. The germline gives CDR1 MNHEY, CDR2 SVGEGT. CDR3 length: 15 amino acids. The CDR3 protein is CASSYPSGRRYDYTF. Incomplete CDR3 DNA: TGTGCCAGCAGTTACCCTAGCGGGAGGAGGTACGAC.

With regard to this clone: The read ends 3 residues before the CDR3 terminus; that terminus is restored from the germline J gene. The chain is built from TRBV28 and TRBJ1-3; 7 nucleotides line up with TRBD1. This CDR3 is 15 amino acids long. The germline CDR1 and CDR2 sequences are MDHEN and SYDVKM. Trimming cost V 6 bases and J 3 bases; bases outside gene matches: 8. CDR3 DNA, as far as it was read: TGTGCCAGCAGCCAGGGGGGCAACCTTGGAAACACC. It translates to CASSQGGNLGNT. The full CDR3 protein reads CASSQGGNLGNTIYF.

On this clone itself: Read data end 3 residues before the CDR3 end; the end is taken from the germline J gene. The chain couples TRBV20-1 to TRBJ2-1; 7 bases align to TRBD2. This CDR3 has 17 residues. V lost 0 bases, J lost 6 bases, and 14 bases stayed unmatched. Germline V gene sequence: CDR1 DFQATT, CDR2 SNEGSKA (reference sequence). The CDR3 bases that were read are TGCAGTGCTAGAGATCCTAGCGGAGGCCCCAGTGGCAATGAG. Its translation is CSARDPSGGPSGNE. The CDR3, in full, reads CSARDPSGGPSGNEQFF.

Comments on this clone: The CDR3 end is not reached by the read, which stops 3 residues before it; the germline J gene fills it in. Other DNA sequences in the same sample also yield this CDR3. The chain uses TRBV30 and TRBJ1-3; tentatively, D is TRBD1 (5 bases). The ends were cut back, 3 bases at V and 0 bases at J, with 12 bases in the middle. Looked up from germline, CDR1 is GTSNPN and CDR2 is SVGIG (reference sequence). The CDR3 totals 15 residues. CDR3 bases read: TGTGCCTGGAGCCAGGGTTCGAGCTCTGGAAACACC. Translation gives CAWSQGSSSGNT. The complete CDR3 sequence is CAWSQGSSSGNTIYF.

CDR3: CASSYARTDSYEQYF. The part of the CDR3 DNA that was read is TGTGCCAGCAGCTATGCGAGGACAGATTCCTACGAG. The chain combines TRBV7-2 with TRBJ2-7; tentative D call: TRBD1 (6 bases). The read halts 3 residues ahead of the CDR3 end, with the missing end drawn from the germline J gene. V lost 4 bases and J lost 1, with 14 bases in between. The CDR3 loop spans 15 amino acids. CDR1 and CDR2 from the germline V gene are SGHTA and FQGNSA.

Points on this clone: The DNA ends 3 residues before the CDR3 does, and the rest of the CDR3 is filled in from the germline J gene. This chain joins TRBV6-4 and TRBJ1-1; tentatively, D is TRBD1 (6 bases). V lost 2 bases and J 6 bases, leaving 13 bases between the germline ends. In germline, CDR1 is MRHNA, CDR2 SNTAGT. The CDR3 runs to 14 residues. The DNA read from the CDR3 is TGTGCCAGCAGTGACCAGGGGAGAGGAGCTGAA. This encodes CASSDQGRGAE. The complete CDR3 protein is CASSDQGRGAEAFF.

As concerns this clone: The read ends 3 residues before the CDR3 terminus; that terminus is restored from the germline J gene. The chain links TRBV18 to TRBJ1-2; 9 bases are a match to TRBD1. This CDR3 region has 16 residues. The germline gives CDR1 KGHSH, CDR2 LQKENI. The CDR3 spells CASSLRQGDSYNDYTF. The CDR3 bases that were read are TGTGCCAGCTCACTTCGACAGGGGGACTCCTACAATGAC.

As regards this clone: The CDR3 end is not reached by the read, which stops 3 residues before it; the germline J gene fills it in. This chain joins TRBV12-3 or TRBV12-4 and TRBJ2-1, with 9 nucleotides matching TRBD2. The CDR3 is made up of 15 amino acids. V was pared by 7 bases and J by 5 bases, with 9 bases of the junction left unmatched. The CDR3 spells CASTPLGGRDNEQFF. Partial CDR3 DNA: TGTGCCAGCACCCCCCTGGGCGGGAGGGACAATGAG.

Frequency places this clone as medium-sized. The sequence runs out 3 residues before the end of the CDR3; the remainder is reconstructed from the germline J gene. The chain carries TRBV19 and TRBJ2-3, with a possible D match to TRBD2 (5 bases). Looked up from germline, CDR1 is LNHDA and CDR2 is SQIVND (reference sequence). V dropped 2 bases and J dropped 5 bases, with 5 bases sitting between them. The CDR3 extends over 12 amino acids. The covered CDR3 bases are TGTGCCAGTAGTATACGGGGAGATACG. Its protein product is CASSIRGDT. The whole CDR3 sequence reads CASSIRGDTQYF.